This T cell receptor beta chain was identified in a study of tumor and adjacent non-tumor tissue in lung cancer. For the study at large: Patients comprised about a dozen adenocarcinoma, 2 squamous cell carcinoma and 1 small cell lung cancer. Each sample yielded a few million productive TCRbeta reads on average.

This CDR3 spans 13 amino acids. The V gene lost 5 bases and the J gene lost 15 bases, with 20 bases spanning the gap. The library came from three nested PCR rounds adapted from ARM-PCR protocols. Using its own MiXCR run on the multiplex PCR reads, TCRdb lists one record per CDR3 protein. In the table there are about 79,000 distinct CDR3 sequences, roughly two thirds of which are singletons. The template was RNA from unsorted bulk tissue. The chain combines TRBV12-3 or TRBV12-4 with TRBJ2-4, with TRBD2 as a possible D gene (7 bases). Sequencing input: lung tumor tissue. The source of this sequence is a woman between 40 and 55 years old with non-small cell lung cancer. The CDR3 here is CASSKGQGRVLYF. The CDR3 DNA sequence: TGTGCCAGCAGTAAGGGTCAGGGGAGGGTTCTGTACTTC.